The table lists the clone carrying this T cell receptor beta chain with many counts. Antigen: not known. The sample is drawn from a study of human T cells and chemical hapten exposure. About the study: Skin on the upper inner arm, roughly 2 cm by roughly 2 cm in size, was sensitized with 2% DPC. Throughout a study of 20 to 30 weeks, patients underwent weekly scalp administration of diphenylcyclopropenone doses.

Time point in this sample: pre-sensitization, week 0. The treatment is: therapeutic diphenylcyclopropenone sensitization with weekly scalp DPC. Findings and limits, study-wide: Patch test score was positively correlated with the counts of TCRs that had expanded at PT1.

The length of the CDR3 is 14 residues. With 6 bases removed from V and 0 bases from J, the gap between germline ends came to 12 bases. Germline-derived CDR1 and CDR2 are DFQATT and SNEGSKA (reference sequence). One entry per CDR3 protein, called by TCRdb with MiXCR from the RACE reads. Of 120,000 or so distinct CDR3 sequences listed, 13% were seen once; the top ten hold around 2.8%. This clonotype was sampled from a woman aged 18-29 years with alopecia areata. Some clones in this sample may be carry-over from other donors' samples. The chain uses TRBV20-1 and TRBJ2-4; D not certain. The sequenced sample was whole blood, obtained in connection with sensitization to the hapten diphenylcyclopropenone (DPC). The CDR3 loop reads CSAHGILAKNIQYF. The CDR3 DNA reads TGCAGTGCCCACGGAATACTAGCCAAAAACATTCAGTACTTC.